This T cell receptor beta chain was sequenced in a study of shared clonotypes between healthy human individuals. Trimming pared 4 bases from V and 0 bases from J, leaving 17 bases between. The CDR3 runs to 17 residues. Germline CDR1 SGHRS, CDR2 YFSETQ. This table comes from immunoSEQ multiplex PCR, and its TCRdb copy is limited to in-frame clones, with some not included. The data show some 1.4 million clones, around 95% seen once. The receptor's source is a man aged 25-45 years in good health. The specimen sequenced was naive CD4+ T cells sorted from blood. Subset indicated: CD45RA+ positively selected. The V call is TRBV5-1, the J call TRBJ1-5; perhaps TRBD1 as D (6 bases). CDR3 in DNA: TGCGCCAGCAGCCCTGGTGGGGGCCCGGATAGCAATCAGCCCCAGCATTTT. As protein: CASSPGGGPDSNQPQHF.